The 21 T cell receptor beta chains below all came from one sample that was sequenced in a study of CD8 T cells in ankylosing spondylitis. Notes on the study in general: One TCR beta motif, made up of under ten highly homologous variants, appeared characteristic of ankylosing spondylitis blood.

From the 5' RACE reads, TCRdb called clonotypes with MiXCR, one entry per CDR3 protein. This sample has about 500,000 distinct CDR3 sequences; 10% to 15% occur once, and the top ten carry about 6.8%. Their antigen targets remain unknown. The specimen sequenced was blood, either unsorted or a sorted T cell fraction (not recorded which). These TCRs come from a male donor with ankylosing spondylitis.

The V gene is TRBV6-5, the J gene TRBJ2-5, with D maybe TRBD1 (5 bases). This CDR3 comprises 15 residues. V lost 0 bases to trimming and J lost 4 bases, with 12 bases between them. Germline V gene data show CDR1 as MNHEY and CDR2 as SVGAGI. DNA for the CDR3: TGTGCCAGCAGTTACTCAGGGGTTTTTGGAGAGACCCAGTACTTC. Protein product: CASSYSGVFGETQYF.

The V gene is TRBV18, the J gene TRBJ2-2, with 10 bases that match TRBD2. Germline V gene sequence: CDR1 KGHSH, CDR2 LQKENI. This CDR3 contains 19 residues. Trimming removed 3 bases from V and 4 bases from J; junction bases left unmatched: 14. CDR3 nucleotide sequence: TGTGCCAGCTCACCCCCTGGTTCTAGCGGGAGTTACACCACCGGGGAGCTGTTTTTT. It encodes CASSPPGSSGSYTTGELFF.

The chain joins TRBV12-3 or TRBV12-4 to TRBJ2-1; TRBD1 might be the D (5 bases). Trimming took off 3 bases at V and 4 bases at J, with 13 bases between the two ends. CDR3 length: 15 residues. In DNA form, the CDR3 reads TGTGCCAGCAGTTTCCAGGGCAGGGTGTACAATGAGCAGTTCTTC. This gives the protein CASSFQGRVYNEQFF.

V gene TRBV20-1 combines with J gene TRBJ1-1; no clear D gene. Deletions cut 5 bases from V and 7 bases from J, with 11 bases between. There are 11 residues in the CDR3. CDR1 and CDR2 (germline): DFQATT, SNEGSKA (reference sequence). The CDR3 coding sequence is TGCAGTGCTGACCCTTTAGGTGAAGCTTTCTTT. This sequence encodes CSADPLGEAFF.

This clonotype was picked up a small number of times. The chain couples TRBV12-3 or TRBV12-4 to TRBJ2-2; 11 positions match TRBD2. The trim removed 6 bases at V and 4 bases at J, leaving 4 bases unmatched. The CDR3 has 15 amino acids. CDR3 coding DNA: TGTGCCAGCAGCTCACTAGCGGGAGTCACCGGGGAGCTGTTTTTT. Translation gives CASSSLAGVTGELFF.

Ten or more counts support this clonotype. The rearrangement links TRBV20-1 to TRBJ1-2; no clear D. Trimming took off 1 base at V and 4 bases at J, with 16 bases between the two ends. The V gene's germline CDR1 is DFQATT and CDR2 SNEGSKA (reference sequence). The CDR3 spans 15 residues. CDR3 bases: TGCAGTGCTAGAGGCCCCGTGGAGGCGGGCTATGGCTACACCTTC. Translated, it gives CSARGPVEAGYGYTF.

CDR3 DNA sequence: TGTGCCAGCTCGGAGACTAGCGTCTCCTACAATGAGCAGTTCTTC. Protein product: CASSETSVSYNEQFF. The chain has TRBV18 and TRBJ2-1, with 8 bases aligning to TRBD2. V lost 6 bases and J lost 0; bases outside the gene matches: 4. The CDR3 is made up of 15 amino acids. The germline gives CDR1 KGHSH, CDR2 LQKENI. Using reference TRBV18 and TRBJ2-1 for the parts outside the CDR3, the full variable domain is NAGVMQNPRHLVRRRGQEARLRCSPMKGHSHVYWYRQLPEEGLKFMVYLQKENIIDESGMPKERFSAEFPKEGPSILRIQQVVRGDSAAYFCASSETSVSYNEQFFGPGTRLTVL.

This clonotype showed up many times. The chain employs TRBV5-1 and TRBJ1-2; D possibly corresponds to TRBD1 (5 bases). This CDR3 spans 14 amino acids. Trimming pared 0 bases from V and 8 bases from J, leaving 14 bases between. Germline-derived CDR1 and CDR2 are SGHRS and YFSETQ. The CDR3 nucleotides are TGCGCCAGCAGCTTGGAATCGGCAGGGCAAGGCTACACCTTC. It encodes CASSLESAGQGYTF.

This clonotype has at least ten counts. This chain connects TRBV3-1 to TRBJ2-7; D remains ambiguous. The CDR3 covers 14 residues. Germline values: CDR1 LGHDT, CDR2 YNNKEL (reference sequence). V lost 0 bases, J lost 4 bases, and 10 bases lay in between. CDR3 coding DNA: TGTGCCAGCAGCCAAGAAGTATCCAGATACGAGCAGTACTTC. Its protein product is CASSQEVSRYEQYF.

This chain uses TRBV2 with TRBJ2-7, with 14 bases that match TRBD2. The germline gives CDR1 SNHLY, CDR2 FYNNEI. CDR3 length equals 17 residues. The V and J ends lost 6 bases and 0 bases, in that order; junction bases with no gene match: 7. The CDR3 region has the DNA TGTGCCAGCAGATCGGGACTAGCGGGAGAGGTCTCCTACGAGCAGTACTTC. It codes for CASRSGLAGEVSYEQYF. The variable domain in full, with the rest retrieved from reference TRBV2 and TRBJ2-7, is EPEVTQTPSHQVTQMGQEVILRCVPISNHLYFYWYRQILGQKVEFLVSFYNNEISEKSEIFDDQFSVERPDGSNFTLKIRSTKLEDSAMYFCASRSGLAGEVSYEQYFGPGTRLTVT.

The CDR3, as DNA: TGTGCCAGCAGCTCGACCGGGACTAGCTGGGGGAATGAGCAGTTCTTC. Amino acid sequence: CASSSTGTSWGNEQFF. The rearrangement uses TRBV11-2 and TRBJ2-1, with 9 bases matching TRBD2. Losses at the gene ends were 4 bases for V and 7 bases for J; bases not matched to a gene: 11. This CDR3 has 16 residues. From germline, CDR1 is SGHAT and CDR2 FQNNGV.

This clonotype was recorded only once. The chain combines TRBV6-1 with TRBJ2-5; 10 bases align to TRBD1. CDR3 length: 15 amino acids. Trimming took 4 bases from V and 5 from J; bases not matched to a gene: 7. The germline V gene encodes CDR1 MNHNS and CDR2 SASEGT. The CDR3 DNA follows: TGTGCCAGCAGTGGTCCGGGACAGGGGTCGGAGACCCAGTACTTC. Its protein is CASSGPGQGSETQYF.

Only a few counts were recorded for this clonotype. The chain is built from TRBV7-6 and TRBJ2-7; 9 nucleotides match TRBD2. V trimming: 1 base; J trimming: 5 bases; junction bases outside the gene matches: 3. Germline lookup yields CDR1 SGHVS and CDR2 FNYEAQ. The CDR3 spans 14 residues. The CDR3 spells CASSLGGLANEQYF. The CDR3 nucleotides are TGTGCCAGCAGCTTAGGGGGACTAGCAAACGAGCAGTACTTC.

This clonotype was counted ten times or more. The V call is TRBV12-3 or TRBV12-4, the J call TRBJ1-5, with a tentative D call TRBD1 (6 bases). Trimming took off 5 bases at V and 7 bases at J, with 18 bases between the two ends. The CDR3 is made up of 15 amino acids. CDR3 loop: CASSVVWGAGQPQHF. The CDR3 DNA reads as TGTGCCAGCAGTGTGGTTTGGGGGGCAGGGCAGCCCCAGCATTTT.

This clonotype was counted many times. The V call is TRBV2, the J call TRBJ2-5; 8 bases align to TRBD2. Trimming removed 11 bases from V and 2 bases from J; junction bases left unmatched: 10. Germline V gives CDR1 SNHLY, CDR2 FYNNEI. CDR3 length: 14 residues. CDR3 loop: CAGLLAANQETQYF. The CDR3 DNA sequence: TGTGCCGGACTACTAGCGGCCAATCAAGAGACCCAGTACTTC.

This clonotype was observed a few times. The chain employs TRBV11-2 and TRBJ1-1, with a possible D match to TRBD1 (5 bases). V was clipped by 2 bases and J by 1 base, with 11 bases between them. CDR1 is SGHAT and CDR2 is FQNNGV in the germline V gene. The CDR3 totals 15 residues. The CDR3 DNA follows: TGTGCCAGCAGCTTACGTCGGGGCGGGAACACTGAAGCTTTCTTT. It translates to CASSLRRGGNTEAFF.

This clonotype appeared once. One end of the junction fails to match germline, which may point to a read error. The chain employs TRBV7-2 and TRBJ2-3, with D possibly being TRBD1 or TRBD2 (5 bases each). CDR3 length: 14 amino acids. The germline gives CDR1 SGHTA, CDR2 FQGNSA. The CDR3 spells CACSLRSGPDTQYF. The CDR3 region has the DNA TGTGCCTGCAGCTTACGTTCGGGACCAGATACGCAGTATTTT.

This clonotype was observed at least ten times. The V gene is TRBV12-3 or TRBV12-4, the J gene TRBJ2-7; D is unclear. V lost 6 bases to trimming and J lost 6 bases, with 12 bases between them. This CDR3 has 12 amino acids. The chain's CDR3 is CASRGDSSEQYF. Here the CDR3 DNA reads TGTGCCAGCAGGGGTGACTCATCCGAGCAGTACTTC.

This clonotype was picked up a small number of times. The chain uses TRBV5-1 and TRBJ1-2; 9 bases match TRBD1. Germline CDR1 reads SGHRS; CDR2 reads YFSETQ. The trim removed 4 bases at V and 2 bases at J, leaving 9 bases unmatched. The CDR3 is 16 amino acids. The CDR3 here is CASSLRDRESNYGYTF. In nucleotides, the CDR3 is TGCGCCAGCAGCCTCCGGGACAGGGAATCCAACTATGGCTACACCTTC.

This clonotype was detected only a few times. V and J are TRBV11-2 and TRBJ2-3; D is ambiguous. CDR1 is SGHAT and CDR2 is FQNNGV in the germline V gene. Trimming removed 5 bases from V and 5 bases from J, with 17 bases in between. CDR3 length: 15 residues. In DNA form, the CDR3 reads TGTGCCAGCAGCGGCCAAACAAGGGTGGGAGATACGCAGTATTTT. Translated, it gives CASSGQTRVGDTQYF.

This clonotype was detected a few times. This chain joins TRBV11-2 and TRBJ1-2; tentative D call: TRBD1 (6 bases). Germline assignment: CDR1 SGHAT and CDR2 FQNNGV. This CDR3 has 14 amino acids. Trimming shortened V by 6 bases and J by 4 bases, and 15 bases separated the two germline ends. CDR3 amino acids: CASRNRGAGYGYTF. The CDR3, as DNA: TGTGCCAGCAGAAATCGGGGGGCGGGCTATGGCTACACCTTC.